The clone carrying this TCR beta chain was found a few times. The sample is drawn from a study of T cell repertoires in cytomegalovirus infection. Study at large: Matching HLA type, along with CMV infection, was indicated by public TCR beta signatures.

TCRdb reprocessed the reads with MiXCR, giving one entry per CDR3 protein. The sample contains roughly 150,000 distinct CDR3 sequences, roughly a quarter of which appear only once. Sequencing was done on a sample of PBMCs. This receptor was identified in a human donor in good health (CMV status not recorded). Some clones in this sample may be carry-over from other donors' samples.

In DNA form, the CDR3 reads TGTGCCAGCAGTTTCTTTATAGTGAGGGTTACGACTAGCGGGACTTCCTACAATGAGCAGTTCTTC. It encodes CASSFFIVRVTTSGTSYNEQFF. This sequence joins TRBV28 and TRBJ2-1; 11 bases map to TRBD2. Trimming took 3 bases from V and 1 from J; bases not matched to a gene: 20. The germline CDR1 and CDR2 sequences are MDHEN and SYDVKM. This CDR3 comprises 22 residues.